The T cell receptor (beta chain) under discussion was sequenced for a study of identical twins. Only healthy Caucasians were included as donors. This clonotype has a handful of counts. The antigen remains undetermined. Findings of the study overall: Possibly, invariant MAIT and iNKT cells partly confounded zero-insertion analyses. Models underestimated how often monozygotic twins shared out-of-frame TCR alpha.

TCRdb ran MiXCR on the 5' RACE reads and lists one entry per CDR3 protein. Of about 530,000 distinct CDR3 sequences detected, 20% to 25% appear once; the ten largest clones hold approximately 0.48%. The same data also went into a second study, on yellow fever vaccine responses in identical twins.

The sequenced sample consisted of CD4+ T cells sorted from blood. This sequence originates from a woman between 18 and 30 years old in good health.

This chain's CDR3 is CASSEVPAVYGYTF. DNA of the CDR3: TGTGCCAGCAGTGAAGTCCCAGCCGTCTATGGCTACACCTTC. The chain is built from TRBV6-1 and TRBJ1-2; D gene ambiguous. V lost 1 base and J 4 bases, leaving 10 bases between the germline ends. The CDR3 consists of 14 residues. Germline V gene sequence: CDR1 MNHNS, CDR2 SASEGT.